The next 21 T cell receptor beta chains were all read from a single sample in a study of CD8 T cells in ankylosing spondylitis. Each CDR3 protein gets one entry after TCRdb re-called the 5' RACE reads with MiXCR. The sample yields about 240,000 distinct CDR3 sequences, approximately 10% seen once. The sequenced material came from blood, either unsorted or a sorted T cell fraction (not recorded which). These receptors all stem from a male donor with ankylosing spondylitis or in good health (not recorded which).

There are many counts of this clonotype. The rearrangement joins TRBV3-1 to TRBJ1-6; no reliable D call. Trimming stripped 0 bases from V and 0 bases from J, with 6 bases between. In germline, CDR1 is LGHDT, CDR2 YNNKEL (reference sequence). The CDR3 consists of 16 residues. CDR3 nucleotides: TGTGCCAGCAGCCAAGATGGAGGCTCCTATAATTCACCCCTCCACTTT. It codes for CASSQDGGSYNSPLHF.

This clonotype was observed many times. This sequence joins TRBV5-5 and TRBJ2-7; the D gene is possibly TRBD1 (5 bases). The V end was cut by 4 bases, the J end by 2 bases, with 13 bases between. Germline V gene data show CDR1 as SGHKS and CDR2 as YYEKEE (reference sequence). The CDR3 contains 14 residues. In DNA, the CDR3 is TGTGCCAGCAGCGTGACAGTTTTTACCTACGAGCAGTACTTC. It specifies CASSVTVFTYEQYF.

This clonotype occurred many times. The J gene is TRBJ2-7, the V gene TRBV6-1, with 8 bases fitting TRBD1. There are 14 residues in the CDR3. V shed 11 bases, J shed 2 bases, and the junction held 11 bases outside the gene matches. CDR1 is MNHNS, CDR2 SASEGT, per germline. The CDR3 nucleotides read TGTGCCTACATGGACAGGGAGCGGCCCTACGAGCAGTACTTC. Its protein product is CAYMDRERPYEQYF.

At least ten counts were recorded for this clonotype. The chain has TRBV30 and TRBJ2-7; D could derive from TRBD1 or TRBD2 (5 bases each). The CDR3 loop spans 15 amino acids. V was trimmed by 6 bases and J by 0 bases, leaving 18 bases between them. Germline V gives CDR1 GTSNPN, CDR2 SVGIG (reference sequence). The DNA for the CDR3 is TGTGCCTGCCCCGAGGGGCCTACTTACTCCTACGAGCAGTACTTC. It codes for CACPEGPTYSYEQYF.

This clonotype came up a few times. V is TRBV7-8 and J is TRBJ2-4; D might be TRBD1 (5 bases). The CDR3 contains 13 residues. The germline V and J ends were trimmed by 8 bases and 6 bases, with 14 bases remaining between them. In germline, CDR1 is SGHVS, CDR2 FQNEAQ. Written as DNA, the CDR3 is TGTGCCAGCTTCGACAGCCCTAGAAACATTCAGTACTTC. It specifies CASFDSPRNIQYF.

This sequence joins TRBV6-1 and TRBJ2-1; D is perhaps TRBD2 (5 bases). The germline V and J ends were trimmed by 8 bases and 7 bases, with 12 bases remaining between them. The germline V gene encodes CDR1 MNHNS and CDR2 SASEGT. The CDR3 contains 12 residues. The CDR3 reads CASGRRRNEQFF. CDR3 coding DNA: TGTGCCAGCGGCAGGAGGAGGAATGAGCAGTTCTTC.

This clonotype has only a few counts. This chain connects TRBV6-1 to TRBJ2-1; either TRBD1 or TRBD2 may fit D (5 bases each). With 5 bases removed from V and 9 bases from J, the gap between germline ends came to 17 bases. Looked up from germline, CDR1 is MNHNS and CDR2 is SASEGT. There are 14 residues in the CDR3. CDR3 bases: TGTGCCAGCAGTCGTGGGACCACACTTGTTGAGCAGTTCTTC. Translated, it gives CASSRGTTLVEQFF.

The V and J genes are TRBV7-2 and TRBJ2-7; D might be TRBD2 (5 bases). Trimming shortened V by 5 bases and J by 4 bases, and 9 bases separated the two germline ends. CDR3 length: 12 amino acids. Per the germline V gene, CDR1 is SGHTA and CDR2 is FQGNSA. Here the CDR3 reads CASSRTFYEQYF. CDR3 coding DNA: TGTGCCAGCAGCCGGACTTTTTACGAGCAGTACTTC.

There are many counts of this clonotype. The rearrangement links TRBV12-3 or TRBV12-4 to TRBJ2-7, with D unresolved. The CDR3 sequence is 15 residues long. V lost 1 base and J lost 0, with 10 bases in between. The CDR3 DNA follows: TGTGCCAGCAGTTTAGTCTCGCGGAACTCCTACGAGCAGTACTTC. As protein: CASSLVSRNSYEQYF.

The sample holds many counts of this clonotype. The chain is built from TRBV5-4 and TRBJ1-1; no clear D gene. The CDR3 is made up of 13 amino acids. CDR1 is SGHNT, CDR2 YYREEE, per germline (reference sequence). Trimming cost V 4 bases and J 3 bases, with 10 bases left between them. The CDR3 DNA sequence: TGTGCCAGCAGCCTGGTGCCCTACACTGAAGCTTTCTTT. It is translated as CASSLVPYTEAFF.

This clonotype was seen at least ten times. V is TRBV20-1 and J is TRBJ1-5; TRBD1 might be the D (6 bases). Looked up from germline, CDR1 is DFQATT and CDR2 is SNEGSKA (reference sequence). The ends were cut back, 3 bases at V and 4 bases at J, with 13 bases in the middle. This CDR3 is 14 amino acids long. CDR3 amino acids: CSARWGAPNQPQHF. CDR3 in DNA: TGCAGTGCTAGGTGGGGGGCCCCGAATCAGCCCCAGCATTTT.

This clonotype was counted only a few times. The CDR3 reads CASRTSRDVEAFF. The CDR3 DNA reads TGTGCCAGCAGGACCTCCAGGGACGTTGAAGCTTTCTTT. The rearrangement uses TRBV2 and TRBJ1-1, with D tentatively TRBD1 (5 bases). V lost 6 bases, J lost 7 bases, and 15 bases lay in between. In germline, CDR1 is SNHLY, CDR2 FYNNEI. There are 13 residues in the CDR3.

This clonotype has ten or more counts. The chain has TRBV6-1 and TRBJ2-3; 7 positions agree with TRBD1. The germline CDR1 and CDR2 sequences are MNHNS and SASEGT. The CDR3 runs to 15 residues. V was clipped by 6 bases and J by 4 bases; unmatched bases: 10. CDR3 sequence: CASRSDRVISDTQYF. The CDR3 nucleotides read TGTGCCAGCAGATCCGACAGGGTCATTTCAGATACGCAGTATTTT.

This clonotype has ten or more counts. Here the CDR3 reads CATSDARGGIQYF. The DNA of the CDR3 is TGTGCCACCAGTGACGCCAGGGGTGGCATTCAGTACTTC. This chain links TRBV24-1 with TRBJ2-4; possibly TRBD1 for D (6 bases). CDR1 and CDR2 from the germline V gene are KGHDR and SFDVKD. The V end lost 4 bases, the J end lost 9 bases, and 12 bases lay between the germline ends. The CDR3 runs 13 residues.

This chain joins TRBV15 and TRBJ1-1; 8 bases fit TRBD1. The CDR3 is 17 residues long. Germline assignment: CDR1 LNHNV and CDR2 YYDKDF (reference sequence). V trimming: 2 bases; J trimming: 0 bases; junction bases outside the gene matches: 8. For the CDR3, the DNA is TGTGCCACCAGCAGACTCCGACAGGGGATAATGAACACTGAAGCTTTCTTT. Translation: CATSRLRQGIMNTEAFF.

The chain employs TRBV7-9 and TRBJ2-5; D uncertain. Trimming cost V 3 bases and J 0 bases, with 5 bases left between them. From germline, CDR1 is SEHNR and CDR2 FQNEAQ (reference sequence). The CDR3 extends over 13 amino acids. Written as DNA, the CDR3 is TGTGCCAGCAGCTTTGGCTACCAAGAGACCCAGTACTTC. As protein: CASSFGYQETQYF.

This clonotype has at least ten counts. The chain carries TRBV25-1 and TRBJ1-6; TRBD1 agrees at 8 bases. V lost 4 bases, J lost 5 bases, and 10 bases stayed unmatched. The CDR3 extends over 17 amino acids. Germline V gene lookup returns CDR1 MGHDK and CDR2 SYGVNS. The CDR3 loop reads CASSGLLTGEDNSPLHF. In DNA, the CDR3 is TGTGCCAGCAGTGGCCTGTTGACAGGGGAGGATAATTCACCCCTCCACTTT.

The sample holds many counts of this clonotype. DNA of the CDR3: TGTGCCAGCAGCCCCGACACCAACACCGGGGAGCTGTTTTTT. Protein: CASSPDTNTGELFF. This chain connects TRBV5-8 to TRBJ2-2; D is unclear. Germline loops: CDR1 SGHTS, CDR2 YDEGEE. This CDR3 spans 14 amino acids. Deletions cut 4 bases from V and 2 bases from J, with 9 bases between.

This clonotype was seen ten or more times. The V and J genes are TRBV6-1 and TRBJ2-7; D gene ambiguous. The V end was cut by 9 bases, the J end by 3 bases, with 15 bases between. Germline assignment: CDR1 MNHNS and CDR2 SASEGT. CDR3 length equals 13 residues. The CDR3 spells CASLSDVSYEQYF. CDR3 DNA: TGTGCCAGTCTCTCGGACGTTAGCTACGAGCAGTACTTC.

Many counts were recorded for this clonotype. The chain links TRBV20-1 to TRBJ2-1; the D gene could be TRBD1 or TRBD2 (6 bases each). Between the trimmed V and J ends, which lost 0 bases and 3 bases, there was a span of 18 bases. CDR3 length: 17 residues. Germline CDR1 DFQATT, CDR2 SNEGSKA (reference sequence). CDR3 bases: TGCAGTGCTAGAGATAGGTTGGCGGAGGGGGTCTACAATGAGCAGTTCTTC. Translating it yields CSARDRLAEGVYNEQFF.

This clonotype was seen at least ten times. The rearrangement links TRBV7-9 to TRBJ2-5; the D gene is possibly TRBD2 (6 bases). Trimming stripped 1 base from V and 1 base from J, with 10 bases between. This CDR3 is 15 amino acids long. Per the germline V gene, CDR1 is SEHNR and CDR2 is FQNEAQ (reference sequence). The CDR3 DNA is TGTGCCAGCAGCTTAGATGCTAGCGTCCAAGAGACCCAGTACTTC. Its protein is CASSLDASVQETQYF.